This record looks at one TCR beta chain sequence and its context. Its binding antigen is unknown. Nothing much larger sits one base from this clone, and base qualities are not available. The time point label on this specimen signifies: cells obtained before transplantation from donor or recipient. CD3+CD4+ and CD3+CD8+ populations were FACS-sorted from unstimulated pre-transplant donor and recipient cells taken from spleen or lymph nodes. This record belongs to a study of graft-versus-host responses after intestinal transplantation (dated by TCRdb to about 2021). As for the study more broadly: The transplants that recipients got were multivisceral, liver-intestinal, or isolated intestinal. Every recipient was given anti-thymocyte globulin induction, then maintenance tacrolimus and steroids for around three years. Graft-versus-host and host-versus-graft alloreactive T cell clones were tracked in the graft, circulation and bone marrow after intestinal transplantation using bulk TCR-beta CDR3 sequencing. To identify alloreactive clones, pre-transplant mixed lymphocyte reaction products were sequenced and compared with unstimulated pre-transplant donor and recipient T cells. Of the roughly 24 intestinal transplant recipients enrolled in the cohort, one of whom was a retransplant, a few patients without pretransplant specimens were excluded. A peak of at least 4% donor T cells among recipient peripheral blood mononuclear cells was the definition used for donor T cell macrochimerism. Rather than being sequenced by the commercial service, samples from three later patients were sequenced in-house on an Illumina MiSeq and processed with MiXCR. What the research found in general, with its limitations: The conclusions were limited by the relatively low number and heterogeneity of the intestinal transplant patients. GvH clones turned up in recipient bone marrow, with some appearing earlier in ileal mucosa or blood, a pattern consistent with an intestinal mucosal origin. Early after transplant, peak levels of circulating GvH clones were associated with declines in HvG clones. In patients with donor T cell macrochimerism, the allografts had high GvH to HvG T cell clonal ratios.

Trimming takes 0 bases off V and 9 bases off J; junction bases not matched to a gene: 0. Its CDR3 holds 12 amino acids, cysteine through phenylalanine. CDR3 DNA only is kept here, 36 bases in frame from base 1. Looking up the germline V gene yields CDR1 SGDLS and CDR2 YYNGEE. Library preparation was by the immunoSEQ multiplex PCR assay. For most patients, genomic DNA was isolated using the Qiagen DNeasy Blood and Tissue Kit and was shipped frozen to Adaptive Biotechnologies for TCR sequencing. Adaptive Biotechnologies carried out high-throughput TCR-beta CDR3 sequencing of genomic DNA for most patients. The authors processed their data as follows. Adaptive's ImmunoSEQ software was the source of the TCR sequencing data for 15 to 20 patients, while a few other patients were processed with MiXCR and VDJtools. CD4 versus CD8 sorting errors were corrected by removing sequences found in both subsets at a frequency ratio below 5:1. CDR3 nucleotide sequences shared by donor and recipient were removed because the origin of these sequences could not be assigned. To count as alloreactive, a clone needed at least 2-fold expansion over unstimulated cells and a minimum CFSE-low frequency of 0.002% (template counts) or 0.001% (read counts). Mappable clones were those detected in sequenced pre-transplant spleen, lymph node, or MLR CFSE-low populations of the donor or recipient. The cumulative frequency of alloreactive clones was calculated as a percentage of all sequences, weighted by copy number. What TCRdb holds here is the immuneACCESS table cut down to in-frame rearrangements. Part of the clones is not present; checked against another copy, under half of the missing clones reflect an unresolved V gene, and the others are unexplained. The D gene and trimming were derived from the DNA, and the V and J assignments and clone size from that table. The table for this sample lists 60,000 to 90,000 clones; 90% of them were counted only once. Of the sample, approximately 1.3% is held by the ten largest clones.

The input for sequencing was unstimulated CD8+ T cells sorted from spleen or lymph node cells, taken before intestinal transplant. The sequence joins TRBV9 to TRBJ2-1; TRBD1 matches 7 bases in the middle. The sequence was obtained from a human donor who received an intestinal transplant. The bases are TGTGCCAGCAGCGTAGAGGGGGCTGAGCAGTTCTTC. It codes for CASSVEGAEQFF.